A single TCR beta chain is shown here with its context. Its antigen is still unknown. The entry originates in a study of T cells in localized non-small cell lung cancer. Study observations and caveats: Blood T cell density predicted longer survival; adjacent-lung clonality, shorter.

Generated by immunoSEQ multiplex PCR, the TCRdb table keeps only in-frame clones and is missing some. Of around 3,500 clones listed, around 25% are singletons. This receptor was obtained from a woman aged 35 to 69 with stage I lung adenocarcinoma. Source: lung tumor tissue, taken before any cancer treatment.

DNA of the CDR3: TGTGCCAGTAGTACGAGGTTGCAAGAGACCCAGTACTTC. It is translated as CASSTRLQETQYF. This chain links TRBV19 with TRBJ2-5; D is ambiguous. Trimming shortened V by 4 bases and J by 2 bases, and 8 bases separated the two germline ends. Germline CDR1 reads LNHDA; CDR2 reads SQIVND (reference sequence). CDR3 length: 13 residues.